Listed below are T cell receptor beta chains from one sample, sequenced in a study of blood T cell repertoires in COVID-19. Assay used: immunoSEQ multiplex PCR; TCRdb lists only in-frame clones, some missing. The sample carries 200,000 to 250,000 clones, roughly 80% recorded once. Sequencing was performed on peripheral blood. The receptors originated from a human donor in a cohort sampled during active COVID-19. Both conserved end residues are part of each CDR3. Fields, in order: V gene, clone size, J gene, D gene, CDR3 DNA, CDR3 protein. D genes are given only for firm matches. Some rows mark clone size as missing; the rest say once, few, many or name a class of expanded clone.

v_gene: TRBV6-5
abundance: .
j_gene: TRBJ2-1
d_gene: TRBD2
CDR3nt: TGTGCCAGCAGTTCTAGCGGGAGGGCCTACAATGAGCAGTTCTTC
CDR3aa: CASSSSGRAYNEQFF

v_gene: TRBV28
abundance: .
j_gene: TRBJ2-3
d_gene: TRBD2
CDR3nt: TGTGCCAGCAGTTTATTTTGGAGACAACCGGGACTAGCGGGAGGGATGAATACGCAGTATTTT
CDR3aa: CASSLFWRQPGLAGGMNTQYF

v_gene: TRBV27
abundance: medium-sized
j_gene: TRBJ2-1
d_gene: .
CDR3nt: TGTGCCAGCAGTCTAACTAGCCCCCACTACAATGAGCAGTTCTTC
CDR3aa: CASSLTSPHYNEQFF

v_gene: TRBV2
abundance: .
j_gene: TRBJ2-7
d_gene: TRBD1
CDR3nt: TGTGCCAGCAGTCTAGGGACAGTAGCCTACGAGCAGTACTTC
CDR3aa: CASSLGTVAYEQYF

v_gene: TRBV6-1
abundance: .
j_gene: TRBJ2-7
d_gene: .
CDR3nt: TGTGCCAGCAGTGAAGGAGCAGGGGTATCCTACGAGCAGTACTTC
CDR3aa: CASSEGAGVSYEQYF

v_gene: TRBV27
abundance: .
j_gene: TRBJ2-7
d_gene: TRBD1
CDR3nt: TGTGCCAGCAGTACAACAGGGGGCCCCTACGAGCAGTACTTC
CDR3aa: CASSTTGGPYEQYF

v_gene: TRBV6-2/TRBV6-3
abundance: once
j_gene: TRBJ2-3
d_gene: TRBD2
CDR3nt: TGTGCCAGCAGTCTAGCGGGGAGACCCATCACAGATACGCAGTATTTT
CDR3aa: CASSLAGRPITDTQYF

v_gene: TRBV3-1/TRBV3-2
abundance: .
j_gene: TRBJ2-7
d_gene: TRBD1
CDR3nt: TGTGCCAGCAGCCAACCCCAAATTACAGGGGGGAAGCAGTACTTC
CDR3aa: CASSQPQITGGKQYF

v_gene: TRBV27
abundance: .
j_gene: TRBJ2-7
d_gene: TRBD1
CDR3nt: TGTGCCAGCAGTCCGGGACAGGTATACTACGAGCAGTACTTC
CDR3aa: CASSPGQVYYEQYF

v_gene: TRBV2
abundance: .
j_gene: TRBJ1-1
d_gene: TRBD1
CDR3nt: TGTGCCAGCAGTGGAGGGACAGGGACGACTGAAGCTTTCTTT
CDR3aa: CASSGGTGTTEAFF

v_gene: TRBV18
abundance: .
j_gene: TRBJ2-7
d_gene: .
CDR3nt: TGTGCCAGCTCACCTCGCCCAGAGACTAACTACTCCTACGAGCAGTACTTC
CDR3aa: CASSPRPETNYSYEQYF

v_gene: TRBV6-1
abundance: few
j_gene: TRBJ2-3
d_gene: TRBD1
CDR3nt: TGTGCCAGCAGTGAACTAGGGGGCGCGGGCACAGATACGCAGTATTTT
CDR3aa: CASSELGGAGTDTQYF

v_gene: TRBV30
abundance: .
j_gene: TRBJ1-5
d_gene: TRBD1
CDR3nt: TGTGCCTGGAGTGTTCCCGGGACAGGCAATCAGGCCCAGCATTTT
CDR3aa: CAWSVPGTGNQAQHF

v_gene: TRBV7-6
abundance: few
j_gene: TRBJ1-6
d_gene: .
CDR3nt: TGTGCCAGCAGCCGCACGGAGGGGTCCCCAGGATCACCCCTCCACTTT
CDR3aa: CASSRTEGSPGSPLHF

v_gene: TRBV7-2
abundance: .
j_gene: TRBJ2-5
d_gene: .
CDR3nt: TGTGCCAGCAGCTCACCACGGGGGGCGGAGACCCAGTACTTC
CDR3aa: CASSSPRGAETQYF

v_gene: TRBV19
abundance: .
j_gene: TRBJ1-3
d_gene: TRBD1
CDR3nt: TGTGCCAGTAGTGGGGACAGGTACTCTGGAAACACCATATATTTT
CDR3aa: CASSGDRYSGNTIYF

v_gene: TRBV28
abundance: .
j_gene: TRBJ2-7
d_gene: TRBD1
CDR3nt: TGTGCCAGCAGTCGCGGACAGGGAGCCACCTACGAGCAGTACTTC
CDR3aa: CASSRGQGATYEQYF

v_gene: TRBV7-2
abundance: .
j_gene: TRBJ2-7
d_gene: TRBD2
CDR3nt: TGTGCCAGCAGCTTAGAAGGAGCTAGCGGGAGTGCCGAGCAGTACTTC
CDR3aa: CASSLEGASGSAEQYF

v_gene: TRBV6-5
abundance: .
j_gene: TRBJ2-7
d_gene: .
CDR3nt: TGTGCCAGCAGGGTCGACAGATTGAGCTCCTACGAGCAGTACTTC
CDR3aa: CASRVDRLSSYEQYF

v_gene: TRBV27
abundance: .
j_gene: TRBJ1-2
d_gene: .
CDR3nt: TGTGCCAGCAGTTGGACAGCTAACTATGGCTACACCTTC
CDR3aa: CASSWTANYGYTF

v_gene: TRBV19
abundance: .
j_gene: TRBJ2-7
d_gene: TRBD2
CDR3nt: TGTGCCAGTAGTATCGGACTAGCGGGCGTCTCCTACGAGCAGTACTTC
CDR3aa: CASSIGLAGVSYEQYF

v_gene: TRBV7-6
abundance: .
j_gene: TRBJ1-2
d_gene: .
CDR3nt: TGTGCCAGCAGCTTAGCGGTGGGGCTCGGCTACACCTTC
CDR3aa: CASSLAVGLGYTF

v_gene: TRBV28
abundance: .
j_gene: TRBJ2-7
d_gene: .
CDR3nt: TGTGCCAGCAGGACCCTCGGGGGTCCTACCGGGCAGTACTTC
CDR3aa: CASRTLGGPTGQYF

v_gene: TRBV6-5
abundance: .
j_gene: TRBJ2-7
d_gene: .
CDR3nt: TGTGCCAGGGAACAGGGCCGGGAGGCAATGAACGAGCAGTACTTC
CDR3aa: CAREQGREAMNEQYF

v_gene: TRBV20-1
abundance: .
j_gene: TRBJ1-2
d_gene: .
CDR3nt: TGCAGTGCTAACAGGAACTATGGCTACACCTTC
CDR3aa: CSANRNYGYTF

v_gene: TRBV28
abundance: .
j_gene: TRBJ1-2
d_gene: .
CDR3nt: TGTGCCAGCAGTTCCCAGGGTTTTTCCTATGGCTACACCTTC
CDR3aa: CASSSQGFSYGYTF

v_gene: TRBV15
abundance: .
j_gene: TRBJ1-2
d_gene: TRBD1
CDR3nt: TGTGCCACCAGCAGAGATAACGCAGGGGGGAATGGCTACACCTTC
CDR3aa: CATSRDNAGGNGYTF

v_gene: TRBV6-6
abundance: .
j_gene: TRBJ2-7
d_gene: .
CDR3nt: TGTGCCAGCCTAGATTGGAGGAACACAGACTACGAGCAGTACTTC
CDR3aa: CASLDWRNTDYEQYF

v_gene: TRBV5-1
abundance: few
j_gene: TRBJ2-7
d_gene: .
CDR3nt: TGCGCCAGCAGCTTGGTATGGGGGAGGCCAGTCGAGCAGTACTTC
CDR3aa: CASSLVWGRPVEQYF

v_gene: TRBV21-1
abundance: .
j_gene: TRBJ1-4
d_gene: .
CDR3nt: TGTGCCAGCTGGGACAGTGGAGTTTTT
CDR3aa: CASWDSGVF

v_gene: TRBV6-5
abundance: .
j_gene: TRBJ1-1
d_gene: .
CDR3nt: TGTGCCAGCAGTTATGTCAGGGGTACTGAAGCTTTCTTT
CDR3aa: CASSYVRGTEAFF

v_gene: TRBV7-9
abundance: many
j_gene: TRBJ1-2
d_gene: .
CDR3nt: TGTGCCAGCAGCTTTTCCGGGGGGGAAGAATCCTATGGCTACACCTTC
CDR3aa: CASSFSGGEESYGYTF

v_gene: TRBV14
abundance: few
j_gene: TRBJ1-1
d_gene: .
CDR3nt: TGTGCCAGCAGCCCTCACACAATCTCGAACACTGAAGCTTTCTTT
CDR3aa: CASSPHTISNTEAFF

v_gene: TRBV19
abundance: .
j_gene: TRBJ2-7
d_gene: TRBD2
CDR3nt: TGTGCCAGTAGTATAAGCGGGAGTATTTGGTACGAGCAGTACTTC
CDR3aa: CASSISGSIWYEQYF

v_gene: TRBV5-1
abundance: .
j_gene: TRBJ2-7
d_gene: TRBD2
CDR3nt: TGCGCCAGCAGCACGGGGACTAGCGGGGTGGACTACGAGCAGTACTTC
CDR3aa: CASSTGTSGVDYEQYF

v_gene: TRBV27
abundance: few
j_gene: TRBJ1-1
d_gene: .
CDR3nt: TGTGCCAGCAGGGACACTTACACTGAAGCTTTCTTT
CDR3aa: CASRDTYTEAFF

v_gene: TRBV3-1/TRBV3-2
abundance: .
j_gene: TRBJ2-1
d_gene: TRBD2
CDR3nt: TGTGCCAGCAGCCGTGGAGCGGGACTAGCTTCTTCCTACAATGAGCAGTTCTTC
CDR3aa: CASSRGAGLASSYNEQFF

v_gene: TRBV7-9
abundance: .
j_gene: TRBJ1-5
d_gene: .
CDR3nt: TGTGCCAGCAGCTTTGACAGGACGAATCAGCCCCAGCATTTT
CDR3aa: CASSFDRTNQPQHF

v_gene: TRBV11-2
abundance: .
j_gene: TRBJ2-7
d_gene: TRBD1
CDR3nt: TGTGCCAGCAGCCGGGACAGGGCCTCCTACGAGCAGTACTTC
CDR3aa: CASSRDRASYEQYF

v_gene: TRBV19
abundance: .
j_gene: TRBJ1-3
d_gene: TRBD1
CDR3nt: TGTGCCAGTAGTATTGCCGGACAGGGGTTATACACCATATATTTT
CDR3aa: CASSIAGQGLYTIYF

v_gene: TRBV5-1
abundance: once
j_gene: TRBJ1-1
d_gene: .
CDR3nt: TGCGCCAGCAGCTTGGGAACGGTCACTGAAGCTTTCTTT
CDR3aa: CASSLGTVTEAFF

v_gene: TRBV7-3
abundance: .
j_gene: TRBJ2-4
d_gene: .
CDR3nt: TGTGCCAGCAGTATGCAGGGTACCCAAAACATTCAGTACTTC
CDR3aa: CASSMQGTQNIQYF

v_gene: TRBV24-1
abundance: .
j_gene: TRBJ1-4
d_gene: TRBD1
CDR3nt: TGTGCCACCAGTCATCGAACGGGGGACAGGGGTGAAAAACTGTTTTTT
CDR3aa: CATSHRTGDRGEKLFF

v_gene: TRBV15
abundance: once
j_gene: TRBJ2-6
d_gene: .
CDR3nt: TGTGCCACCAGCAGAGATAAGGGGGCTGGGGCCAACGTCCTGACTTTC
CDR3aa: CATSRDKGAGANVLTF

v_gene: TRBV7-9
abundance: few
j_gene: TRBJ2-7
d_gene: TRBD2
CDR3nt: TGTGCCAGCAGCCGAGGACCGGGAGGGCCGGAGCAGTACTTC
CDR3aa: CASSRGPGGPEQYF